Listed here are 26 T cell receptor beta chains from one sample, sequenced in a study of siplizumab effects on memory and regulatory T cells. Profiling relied on immunoSEQ multiplex PCR, and the TCRdb table lists in-frame clones only, not all of them. The sample has about 120,000 clones; approximately 94% are singletons. The specimen was non-Treg CD4+ T cells sorted from blood. These receptors originate from a human donor in good health.

Only one count was recorded for this clone. The chain combines TRBV7-9 with TRBJ1-1, with 8 bases fitting TRBD1. This CDR3 is built from 14 residues. J was trimmed by 6 bases and V by 7 bases; bases with no gene match: 10. Per the germline V gene, CDR1 is SEHNR and CDR2 is FQNEAQ (reference sequence). This CDR3 is CASTTNRGSAEAFF. The DNA for the CDR3 is TGTGCCAGCACCACTAACAGGGGGTCGGCTGAAGCTTTCTTT.

The V call is TRBV5-6, the J call TRBJ1-5, with D maybe TRBD1 (5 bases). Germline lookup yields CDR1 SGHDT and CDR2 YYEEEE. The CDR3 contains 15 residues. V shed 6 bases and J shed 7 bases, with 20 bases lying between them. The CDR3 loop is CASTTWSAGRQPQHF. The DNA of the CDR3 is TGTGCCAGCACCACTTGGAGTGCAGGGCGACAGCCCCAGCATTTT.

The chain is built from TRBV19 and TRBJ2-7, with unresolved D. This CDR3 contains 15 residues. The V gene's germline CDR1 is LNHDA and CDR2 SQIVND (reference sequence). V gave up 4 bases and J gave up 4 bases, with 17 bases separating them. This CDR3 is CASSTHLASEYEQYF. CDR3 DNA sequence: TGTGCCAGTAGTACCCACCTGGCGAGTGAATACGAGCAGTACTTC.

The chain links TRBV5-4 to TRBJ2-1, with TRBD1 as a possible D gene (6 bases). From germline, CDR1 is SGHNT and CDR2 YYREEE (reference sequence). This CDR3 region has 20 residues. Trimming pared 4 bases from V and 3 bases from J, leaving 29 bases between. This chain's CDR3 is CASSPQWMGANSPYYNEQFF. In nucleotides, the CDR3 is TGTGCCAGCAGCCCCCAGTGGATGGGGGCCAACTCTCCCTACTACAATGAGCAGTTCTTC.

This clone is a singleton in its sample. This chain joins TRBV19 and TRBJ2-6, with 7 positions matching TRBD1. V dropped 4 bases and J dropped 2; count of bases not matched to a gene: 2. The germline V gene has CDR1 LNHDA and CDR2 SQIVND (reference sequence). The CDR3 extends over 15 amino acids. For the CDR3, the DNA is TGTGCCAGTAGTAGAGGGACAGCTGGGGCCAACGTCCTGACTTTC. It translates to CASSRGTAGANVLTF.

This clone was counted a single time. The V gene is TRBV2, the J gene TRBJ1-4; 10 nucleotides agree with TRBD1. Germline V lookup: CDR1 SNHLY, CDR2 FYNNEI. This CDR3 has 14 residues. V was pared by 6 bases and J by 7 bases, with 5 bases of the junction left unmatched. The CDR3 spells CASRPGQGSEKLFF. CDR3 bases: TGTGCCAGCAGGCCGGGACAGGGGAGTGAAAAACTGTTTTTT.

V usage is TRBV4-2 and J usage is TRBJ2-1; D unclear. Per germline, CDR1 LGHNA and CDR2 YNFKEQ. This CDR3 is built from 16 residues. V lost 1 base and J 2 bases, leaving 12 bases between the germline ends. The CDR3 protein is CASSQVSGLTYNEQFF. DNA of the CDR3: TGTGCCAGCAGCCAAGTATCCGGGCTAACCTACAATGAGCAGTTCTTC.

The rearrangement uses TRBV7-9 and TRBJ1-1, with 9 bases that match TRBD1. CDR3 size: 15 residues. Germline loops: CDR1 SEHNR, CDR2 FQNEAQ (reference sequence). V dropped 6 bases and J dropped 5; count of bases not matched to a gene: 10. The CDR3 here is CASRGRGQGGTEAFF. As DNA, the CDR3 is TGTGCCAGCAGGGGGAGGGGACAGGGAGGTACTGAAGCTTTCTTT.

This chain joins TRBV14 and TRBJ1-2; 9 bases align to TRBD1. CDR1 is SGHDN, CDR2 FVKESK, per germline. V shed 1 base, J shed 0 bases, and the junction held 3 bases outside the gene matches. The CDR3 runs to 16 residues. CDR3 residues: CASSQVTGGANYGYTF. DNA for the CDR3: TGTGCCAGCAGCCAAGTCACAGGGGGCGCTAACTATGGCTACACCTTC. Drawing the rest from reference TRBV14 and TRBJ1-2, the complete variable domain is EAGVTQFPSHSVIEKGQTVTLRCDPISGHDNLYWYRRVMGKEIKFLLHFVKESKQDESGMPNNRFLAERTGGTYSTLKVQPAELEDSGVYFCASSQVTGGANYGYTFGSGTRLTVV.

The rearrangement joins TRBV19 to TRBJ2-7; tentatively, D is TRBD1 or TRBD2 (5 bases each). Trimming cost V 3 bases and J 4 bases, with 10 bases left between them. In germline, CDR1 is LNHDA, CDR2 SQIVND (reference sequence). This CDR3 comprises 13 residues. CDR3 coding DNA: TGTGCCAGTAGTATCGTTGGGGGATACGAGCAGTACTTC. This sequence encodes CASSIVGGYEQYF.

The chain has TRBV30 and TRBJ1-1, with D maybe TRBD1 (6 bases). Germline V gene data show CDR1 as GTSNPN and CDR2 as SVGIG (reference sequence). This CDR3 spans 13 amino acids. Between the trimmed V and J ends, which lost 0 bases and 6 bases, there was a span of 11 bases. CDR3: CAWSVRQDAEAFF. The CDR3 DNA reads TGTGCCTGGAGTGTACGACAGGACGCTGAAGCTTTCTTT.

This chain uses TRBV14 with TRBJ1-2, with D unclear. CDR3 length: 18 amino acids. CDR1 and CDR2 from the germline V gene are SGHDN and FVKESK. Trimming cost V 4 bases and J 4 bases, with 25 bases left between them. The CDR3 sequence: CASSLFTPAFRRGYGYTF. In DNA, the CDR3 is TGTGCCAGCAGCCTTTTTACCCCGGCCTTCCGGAGAGGCTATGGCTACACCTTC. The full variable domain, with the rest looked up from reference TRBV14 and TRBJ1-2, is EAGVTQFPSHSVIEKGQTVTLRCDPISGHDNLYWYRRVMGKEIKFLLHFVKESKQDESGMPNNRFLAERTGGTYSTLKVQPAELEDSGVYFCASSLFTPAFRRGYGYTFGSGTRLTVV.

This clone was seen only once. The J gene is TRBJ1-2, the V gene TRBV19; D perhaps matches TRBD1 (5 bases). V lost 4 bases and J 4 bases, leaving 19 bases between the germline ends. Looked up from germline, CDR1 is LNHDA and CDR2 is SQIVND (reference sequence). This CDR3 is 16 amino acids long. The CDR3 sequence is CASSTLRGQGGYGYTF. The CDR3 DNA reads as TGTGCCAGTAGTACTCTTAGGGGCCAGGGAGGCTATGGCTACACCTTC.

The V gene is TRBV6-6, the J gene TRBJ2-7; 10 positions match TRBD2. CDR1 and CDR2 from the germline V gene are MNHNY and SVGAGI (reference sequence). The CDR3 has 14 amino acids. Germline trimming cut 4 bases from V and 3 bases from J; bases unmatched to any gene: 3. The chain's CDR3 is CASSFLAGGYEQYF. For the CDR3, the DNA is TGTGCCAGCAGTTTTTTAGCGGGGGGCTACGAGCAGTACTTC.

This sequence joins TRBV5-1 and TRBJ1-1, with unresolved D. The CDR3 is made up of 14 amino acids. Looked up from germline, CDR1 is SGHRS and CDR2 is YFSETQ. The ends were cut back, 0 bases at V and 0 bases at J, with 6 bases in the middle. CDR3 loop: CASSLGDMNTEAFF. As DNA, the CDR3 is TGCGCCAGCAGCTTGGGTGATATGAACACTGAAGCTTTCTTT.

This chain connects TRBV23-1 to TRBJ2-7; 8 nucleotides match TRBD1. TRBV23-1 qualifies as an ORF whose function is uncertain. J gave up 4 bases and V 7 bases, and 9 bases lay outside the gene matches. There are 14 residues in the CDR3. The CDR3 DNA sequence: TGCGCCAGCACCCCTGACAGGGGATTTTACGAGCAGTACTTC. This encodes CASTPDRGFYEQYF.

This clone was picked up one time. V is TRBV6-5 and J is TRBJ2-7; the D gene is possibly TRBD2 (6 bases). CDR3 length equals 14 residues. Trimming pared 0 bases from V and 12 bases from J, leaving 18 bases between. The germline V gene encodes CDR1 MNHEY and CDR2 SVGAGI. The chain's CDR3 is CASSYSLGGYVRYF. For the CDR3, the DNA is TGTGCCAGCAGTTACTCTCTTGGGGGGTATGTGCGGTACTTC.

This chain uses TRBV6-5 with TRBJ1-3, with D possibly TRBD1 on 6 matching bases. The CDR3 has 15 amino acids. V was pared by 4 bases and J by 0 bases, with 10 bases between. The germline V gene has CDR1 MNHEY and CDR2 SVGAGI. The CDR3 is CASSSGDYSGNTIYF. Written as DNA, the CDR3 is TGTGCCAGCAGTTCAGGGGACTACTCTGGAAACACCATATATTTT.

The chain is built from TRBV6-5 and TRBJ1-1; no definite D call. CDR1 is MNHEY and CDR2 is SVGAGI in the germline V gene. Trimming removed 7 bases from V and 4 bases from J, with 7 bases in between. This CDR3 has 11 residues. For the CDR3, the DNA is TGTGCCAGCACCCGAGGCACTGAAGCTTTCTTT. It is translated as CASTRGTEAFF.

This sequence joins TRBV11-2 and TRBJ1-1; no clear D gene. The CDR3 contains 12 residues. CDR1 is SGHAT and CDR2 is FQNNGV in the germline V gene. The germline V and J ends were trimmed by 5 bases and 2 bases, with 6 bases remaining between them. The CDR3 coding sequence is TGTGCCAGCAGCCGACTCAACACTGAAGCTTTCTTT. Its translation: CASSRLNTEAFF.

V usage is TRBV5-6 and J usage is TRBJ1-6; a possible D gene is TRBD1 (5 bases). V lost 3 bases and J lost 0, with 10 bases in between. The CDR3 totals 16 residues. Germline V gives CDR1 SGHDT, CDR2 YYEEEE. The CDR3 here is CASSSQGGSYNSPLHF. CDR3 DNA: TGTGCCAGCAGCTCTCAGGGAGGCTCCTATAATTCACCCCTCCACTTT.

This clone was seen a single time. The chain joins TRBV5-1 to TRBJ2-3; 13 bases line up with TRBD2. Germline assignment: CDR1 SGHRS and CDR2 YFSETQ. The CDR3 consists of 16 residues. V gave up 4 bases and J gave up 3 bases; unmatched junction bases: 5. CDR3 region: CASSEGTSGKTDTQYF. DNA of the CDR3: TGCGCCAGCAGCGAAGGGACTAGCGGGAAGACAGATACGCAGTATTTT.

This clone was picked up one time. CDR3 nucleotide sequence: TGTGCCAGCAGTTACGGGGGGGCTCACCAAGAGACCCAGTACTTC. Translating it yields CASSYGGAHQETQYF. This chain connects TRBV6-5 to TRBJ2-5; weak D call: TRBD2 (7 bases). V shed 2 bases and J shed 0 bases, with 10 bases lying between them. The length of the CDR3 is 15 residues. Per the germline V gene, CDR1 is MNHEY and CDR2 is SVGAGI.

This chain joins TRBV4-2 and TRBJ2-5; 9 bases agree with TRBD2. Trimming took 4 bases from V and 2 from J; bases not matched to a gene: 11. This CDR3 contains 17 residues. The V gene's germline CDR1 is LGHNA and CDR2 YNFKEQ. The CDR3 sequence is CASSPTVSAGGQETQYF. Here the CDR3 DNA reads TGTGCCAGCAGCCCGACGGTGTCAGCGGGGGGACAAGAGACCCAGTACTTC.

This clone was seen only once. The chain has TRBV6-5 and TRBJ2-7, with 7 bases that match TRBD1. The junction had 9 bases not matched to a gene; V was cut back by 6 bases and J by 4 bases. In germline, CDR1 is MNHEY, CDR2 SVGAGI. The CDR3 consists of 14 residues. The DNA of the CDR3 is TGTGCCAGCAGACAGAACAGGGGTTCGTACGAGCAGTACTTC. It encodes CASRQNRGSYEQYF.

The chain recombines TRBV18 with TRBJ2-7; 8 nucleotides match TRBD1. V dropped 3 bases and J dropped 7; count of bases not matched to a gene: 5. Germline lookup yields CDR1 KGHSH and CDR2 LQKENI. The CDR3 sequence is 13 residues long. CDR3 residues: CASSPETGGEQYF. In DNA form, the CDR3 reads TGTGCCAGCTCACCGGAAACAGGGGGGGAGCAGTACTTC.